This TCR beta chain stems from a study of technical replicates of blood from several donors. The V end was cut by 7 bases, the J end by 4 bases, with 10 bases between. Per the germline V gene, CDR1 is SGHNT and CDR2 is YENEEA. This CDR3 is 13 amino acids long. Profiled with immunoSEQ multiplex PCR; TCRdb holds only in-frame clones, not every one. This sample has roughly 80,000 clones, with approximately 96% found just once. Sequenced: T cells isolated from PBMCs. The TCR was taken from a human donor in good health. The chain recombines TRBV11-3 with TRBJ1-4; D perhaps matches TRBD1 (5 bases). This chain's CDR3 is CASKQADNEKLFF. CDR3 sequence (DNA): TGTGCCAGCAAACAGGCAGATAATGAAAAACTGTTTTTT.